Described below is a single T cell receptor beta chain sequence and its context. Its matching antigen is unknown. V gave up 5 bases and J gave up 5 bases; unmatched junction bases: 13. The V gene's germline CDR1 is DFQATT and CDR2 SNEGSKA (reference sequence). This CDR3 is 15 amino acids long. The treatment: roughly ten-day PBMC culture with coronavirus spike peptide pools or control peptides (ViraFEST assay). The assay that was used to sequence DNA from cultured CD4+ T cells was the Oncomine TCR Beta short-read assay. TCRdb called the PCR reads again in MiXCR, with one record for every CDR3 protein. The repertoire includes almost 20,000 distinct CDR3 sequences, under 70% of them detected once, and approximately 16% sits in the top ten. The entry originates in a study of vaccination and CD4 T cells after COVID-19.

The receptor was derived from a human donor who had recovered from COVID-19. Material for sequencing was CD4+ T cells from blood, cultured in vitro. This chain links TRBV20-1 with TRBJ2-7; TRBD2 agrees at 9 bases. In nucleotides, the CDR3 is TGCAGTGCTCAAGCTAATAGCGGGAGCATGAACGAGCAGTACTTC. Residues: CSAQANSGSMNEQYF.